This T cell receptor beta chain was documented in a study of CD8+ T cells in alopecia areata. Punch biopsies of lesional scalp, plus peripheral blood, were taken from alopecia areata patients. Sorted populations comprised CD4+ and CD8+ T cells obtained from PBMCs. Sequencing used cDNA as its template, made by extracting RNA and reverse transcribing it. Profiling relied on immunoSEQ multiplex PCR, and the TCRdb table lists in-frame clones only, not all of them. The sample has about 120,000 clones, less than 50% seen once. This clone showed up just a few times. Sequenced: NKG2D-low CD8+ T cells sorted from blood. This TCR was sampled from a human donor with alopecia areata.

The CDR3 DNA reads as TGTGCCAGCAGCGGACGGACAGGGCGTCAAGAGACCCAGTACTTC. Translated, it gives CASSGRTGRQETQYF. The chain links TRBV13 to TRBJ2-5; 8 bases fit TRBD1. V gave up 5 bases and J gave up 2 bases; unmatched junction bases: 7. Germline V gene data show CDR1 as PRHDT and CDR2 as FYEKMQ (reference sequence). The CDR3 spans 15 residues.